This passage covers 17 T cell receptor beta chains from one sample sequenced in a study of blood T cell repertoires in COVID-19. Generated by immunoSEQ multiplex PCR, the TCRdb table keeps only in-frame clones and is missing some. The table has over 200,000 clones, about 68% seen once. The sequenced material came from peripheral blood. The receptors shown here come from a woman of 80 years or more with acute or convalescent COVID-19.

The chain has TRBV6-5 and TRBJ1-1; TRBD1 is a possible D gene (5 bases). Trimming left V 0 bases short and J 1 base short, with 12 bases between. The CDR3 has 16 amino acids. Germline assignment: CDR1 MNHEY and CDR2 SVGAGI. The CDR3 is CASSYSGQVQNTEAFF. The CDR3 bases are TGTGCCAGCAGTTACTCGGGGCAGGTCCAGAACACTGAAGCTTTCTTT.

This clone was recorded only once. This rearrangement joins TRBV2 to TRBJ1-4; TRBD1 aligns across 7 bases. Germline V gene sequence: CDR1 SNHLY, CDR2 FYNNEI. The CDR3 is 14 residues long. The V segment lost 7 bases and the J segment 8 bases; nucleotides outside the gene matches: 10. The CDR3 DNA follows: TGTGCCAGCAACAAGGGACAGCGGGGGGAAAAACTGTTTTTT. It translates to CASNKGQRGEKLFF.

The chain links TRBV7-3 to TRBJ2-3; TRBD2 is a possible D gene (6 bases). Germline lookup yields CDR1 SGHTA and CDR2 FQGTGA. The CDR3 contains 14 residues. Trimming removed 1 base from V and 5 bases from J, with 10 bases in between. The CDR3 DNA is TGTGCCAGCAGCTTAAGGGACTTCAGAGATACGCAGTATTTT. This encodes CASSLRDFRDTQYF.

This rearrangement joins TRBV19 to TRBJ1-5; TRBD1 might be the D (5 bases). This CDR3 has 18 residues. V was shortened by 3 bases and J by 4 bases, with 22 bases between the two germline ends. CDR1 is LNHDA, CDR2 SQIVND, per germline (reference sequence). This CDR3 is CASSIGAHSARVNQPQHF. In DNA form, the CDR3 reads TGTGCCAGTAGTATTGGGGCTCACTCTGCCAGGGTTAATCAGCCCCAGCATTTT.

V and J are TRBV5-1 and TRBJ1-5; TRBD1 aligns across 9 bases. Per germline, CDR1 SGHRS and CDR2 YFSETQ. The CDR3 runs 14 residues. With V trimmed by 4 bases and J by 6 bases, 5 bases remained unmatched. CDR3 bases: TGCGCCAGCAGCGTACAGGGGGCAGGTCAGCCCCAGCATTTT. Encoded protein: CASSVQGAGQPQHF.

The chain links TRBV4-3 to TRBJ1-2; the match to TRBD1 covers 9 bases. This CDR3 comprises 17 residues. Germline V gene lookup returns CDR1 LGHNA and CDR2 YSLEER. Trimming at V came to 0 bases and at J to 1 base, leaving 6 bases not matched to a gene. The CDR3 DNA reads as TGCGCCAGCAGCCAAGAACAGGGACAGGGCCTTAACTATGGCTACACCTTC. Its translation: CASSQEQGQGLNYGYTF.

The chain carries TRBV19 and TRBJ1-2; tentative D call: TRBD1 (5 bases). This CDR3 comprises 13 residues. The ends were cut back, 5 bases at V and 4 bases at J, with 11 bases in the middle. Looked up from germline, CDR1 is LNHDA and CDR2 is SQIVND (reference sequence). This chain's CDR3 is CASSVRGLYGYTF. The CDR3 bases are TGTGCCAGTAGTGTCCGGGGACTCTATGGCTACACCTTC.

This chain uses TRBV5-1 with TRBJ2-5, with a possible D match to TRBD1 (5 bases). Germline CDR1 reads SGHRS; CDR2 reads YFSETQ. This CDR3 spans 13 amino acids. V lost 7 bases to trimming and J lost 1 base, with 11 bases between them. The CDR3 protein is CASGWGRQETQYF. DNA for the CDR3: TGCGCCAGCGGGTGGGGCCGCCAAGAGACCCAGTACTTC.

This chain joins TRBV6-5 and TRBJ2-7, with unresolved D. CDR3 length: 12 residues. V lost 5 bases to trimming and J lost 3 bases, with 8 bases between them. CDR1 and CDR2 (germline): MNHEY, SVGAGI. The CDR3 is CASSNTNYEQYF. The CDR3 DNA follows: TGTGCCAGCAGTAATACTAACTACGAGCAGTACTTC.

The J gene is TRBJ1-4, the V gene TRBV5-1; TRBD1 might be the D (5 bases). The CDR3 extends over 16 amino acids. The V end was cut by 0 bases, the J end by 4 bases, with 13 bases between. Germline V CDR1 and CDR2: SGHRS, YFSETQ. CDR3 sequence (DNA): TGCGCCAGCAGCTTGGCCCCGACTCAGGGTAATGAAAAACTGTTTTTT. Residues: CASSLAPTQGNEKLFF.

This chain joins TRBV6-5 and TRBJ1-3, with D uncertain. Trimming cost V 8 bases and J 0 bases, with 8 bases left between them. The CDR3 contains 13 residues. The germline gives CDR1 MNHEY, CDR2 SVGAGI. The CDR3: CASRGTSGNTIYF. CDR3 DNA: TGTGCCAGCCGCGGAACCTCTGGAAACACCATATATTTT.

The genes are TRBV12-3 or TRBV12-4 and TRBJ1-5; D is uncertain. Deletions cut 8 bases from V and 0 bases from J, with 5 bases between. CDR3 length equals 12 residues. This CDR3 reads CASAYSNQPQHF. The CDR3 nucleotides read TGTGCCAGCGCCTATAGCAATCAGCCCCAGCATTTT.

This clone appeared a few times. This sequence joins TRBV7-9 and TRBJ2-7; no clear D. CDR3 length: 13 residues. Looked up from germline, CDR1 is SEHNR and CDR2 is FQNEAQ (reference sequence). Trimming shortened V by 4 bases and J by 0 bases, and 7 bases separated the two germline ends. In DNA form, the CDR3 reads TGTGCCAGCAGCTCCTCGAGCTCCTACGAGCAGTACTTC. Its protein product is CASSSSSSYEQYF.

The chain is built from TRBV7-9 and TRBJ1-1; D is uncertain. Germline V gene data show CDR1 as SEHNR and CDR2 as FQNEAQ (reference sequence). The CDR3 loop spans 12 amino acids. Trimming left V 3 bases short and J 6 bases short, with 8 bases between. CDR3 nucleotides: TGTGCCAGCAGCTTTCATAGATCTGAAGCTTTCTTT. Translating gives CASSFHRSEAFF.

V is TRBV11-3 and J is TRBJ2-1; TRBD2 aligns across 10 bases. J lost 5 bases, V lost 1 base, and 2 bases had no gene match. The CDR3 spans 15 residues. Germline V CDR1 and CDR2: SGHNT, YENEEA. The CDR3: CASSLGTSGNNEQFF. DNA for the CDR3: TGTGCCAGCAGCTTAGGGACTAGCGGAAACAATGAGCAGTTCTTC.

This clone has just a few counts. V and J are TRBV4-1 and TRBJ1-6; 9 positions agree with TRBD1. V shed 4 bases, J shed 5 bases, and the junction held 12 bases outside the gene matches. CDR1 and CDR2 from the germline V gene are MGHRA and YSYEKL. The CDR3 runs to 18 residues. CDR3 loop: CASSRNPGQGLDNSPLHF. In DNA, the CDR3 is TGCGCCAGCAGCCGGAACCCGGGACAGGGTTTAGATAATTCACCCCTCCACTTT.

This chain joins TRBV2 and TRBJ2-2; 8 positions match TRBD2. The CDR3 extends over 14 amino acids. Germline V gene data show CDR1 as SNHLY and CDR2 as FYNNEI. J was trimmed by 6 bases and V by 6 bases; bases with no gene match: 6. This CDR3 reads CASRQTGLAGELFF. The DNA of the CDR3 is TGTGCCAGCAGACAAACGGGACTAGCCGGGGAGCTGTTTTTT.